What follows describes a single T cell receptor beta chain. The entry originates in a study of blood T cell repertoires in COVID-19. Background on the study: T cells, B-cell-depleted T cells, or PBMCs provided the cDNA or gDNA that served as material.

Participant age was roughly 18 to 90 years, and participants resided in 20 to 30 US areas. Original methodology: Estimation of nucleated cell counts relied on the amplification of reference gene primers. Repertoires were generated with immunoSEQ multiplex PCR, while TCRdb's copy carries only in-frame clones and drops some. V and J calls and clone size follow that table, whereas D and trimming were derived from the DNA. This table has about 310,000 clones, nearly 90% appearing once. Germline CDR1 and CDR2: SGHRS and YFSETQ. Trimming took 4 bases from V and 2 from J, leaving 12 bases between them. The length of the CDR3 is 14 residues.

The sequence was collected from a woman under 30 with acute COVID-19. This rearrangement joins TRBV5-1 to TRBJ2-5, with a tentative D call TRBD2 (6 bases). Sequencing input: PBMCs or T cells enriched from blood (not recorded which). CDR3 amino acids: CASSVGSTQETQYF. CDR3 bases: TGCGCCAGCAGCGTCGGGAGTACTCAAGAGACCCAGTACTTC. Complete variable domain (other parts from reference TRBV5-1 and TRBJ2-5): KAGVTQTPRYLIKTRGQQVTLSCSPISGHRSVSWYQQTPGQGLQFLFEYFSETQRNKGNFPGRFSGRQFSNSRSEMNVSTLELGDSALYLCASSVGSTQETQYFGPGTRLLVL.